This T cell receptor (beta chain) was captured by sequencing in a study of beta chain features in type 1 diabetes. As every portion of the isolated RNA was reverse transcribed, the sequencing read expressed TCRB transcripts. Sequencing used immunoSEQ multiplex PCR; TCRdb keeps in-frame clones, though not all of them. The sample contains around 340,000 clones, under 8.5% of which appear only once. CDR3 length equals 14 residues. Trimming stripped 2 bases from V and 7 bases from J, with 13 bases between. The germline gives CDR1 SGHTS, CDR2 YDEGEE. Sequenced input: central memory CD4+ T cells from blood. The TCR was taken from a woman under 30 in good health. V usage is TRBV5-8 and J usage is TRBJ2-4; perhaps TRBD2 as D (5 bases). CDR3 amino acids: CASSFGGSGNIQYF. The CDR3 DNA is TGTGCCAGCAGCTTCGGTGGGTCGGGGAACATTCAGTACTTC.